The 15 T cell receptor beta chains below all came from one sample that was sequenced in a study of shared clonotypes between healthy human individuals. Assay: immunoSEQ multiplex PCR; the TCRdb copy retains only in-frame clones and omits some. In the table there are fewer than 550,000 clones, over 75% of which are singletons. Sequencing was done on a sample of PBMCs. These TCRs come from a woman aged 40 to 50 in good health. Some clones in this sample may be carry-over from other donors' samples.

The chain recombines TRBV5-1 with TRBJ2-5; 10 positions agree with TRBD2. This CDR3 region has 16 residues. Germline V gene lookup returns CDR1 SGHRS and CDR2 YFSETQ. V lost 2 bases to trimming and J lost 5 bases; unmatched junction nucleotides: 9. This CDR3 reads CASSFGKLAGEETQYF. Written as DNA, the CDR3 is TGCGCCAGCAGCTTCGGAAAGCTAGCGGGAGAGGAGACCCAGTACTTC.

J is TRBJ1-2 and V is TRBV7-3, with 9 bases identical to TRBD1. This CDR3 is 14 amino acids long. Germline CDR1 reads SGHTA; CDR2 reads FQGTGA. Trimming cost V 6 bases and J 8 bases; bases outside gene matches: 10. The CDR3 is CASSRSGTGSGYTF. DNA for the CDR3: TGTGCCAGCAGTCGTAGCGGGACAGGGAGCGGCTACACCTTC.

The chain links TRBV4-3 to TRBJ1-3; TRBD1 matches at 10 bases. CDR1 and CDR2 (germline): LGHNA, YSLEER. The CDR3 consists of 15 residues. J lost 14 bases, V lost 1 base, and 11 bases had no gene match. The CDR3 region is CASSQGTGGAQILYF. The CDR3 region has the DNA TGCGCCAGCAGCCAAGGGACAGGGGGGGCTCAGATCTTATATTTT.

This clone has at least ten counts. This rearrangement joins TRBV13 to TRBJ1-1; D is perhaps TRBD1 (6 bases). The CDR3 has 16 amino acids. Trimming removed 1 base at V and 4 bases at J, with 16 bases between. Germline V gene lookup returns CDR1 PRHDT and CDR2 FYEKMQ (reference sequence). The CDR3 region has the DNA TGTGCCAGCAGCTTAGTGGGGGCAGGGGATAGCACTGAAGCTTTCTTT. This sequence encodes CASSLVGAGDSTEAFF. The full variable domain, its missing parts supplied by reference TRBV13 and TRBJ1-1, is AAGVIQSPRHLIKEKRETATLKCYPIPRHDTVYWYQQGPGQDPQFLISFYEKMQSDKGSIPDRFSAQQFSDYHSELNMSSLELGDSALYFCASSLVGAGDSTEAFFGQGTRLTVV.

The chain recombines TRBV15 with TRBJ2-3; a weak D match, TRBD2 (6 bases). This CDR3 region has 15 residues. Germline-derived CDR1 and CDR2 are LNHNV and YYDKDF (reference sequence). V dropped 1 base and J dropped 4 bases, with 12 bases sitting between them. CDR3 residues: CATSRGQRVADTQYF. The DNA for the CDR3 is TGTGCCACCAGCAGAGGACAGCGGGTGGCAGATACGCAGTATTTT.

The chain carries TRBV5-1 and TRBJ2-1; no clear D gene. The CDR3 is 13 amino acids. The germline CDR1 and CDR2 sequences are SGHRS and YFSETQ. Trimming shortened V by 2 bases and J by 10 bases, and 13 bases separated the two germline ends. This CDR3 reads CASSLTTSTEQFF. The CDR3 DNA reads as TGCGCCAGCAGCTTAACGACGTCGACAGAGCAGTTCTTC. Full variable domain (missing parts from reference TRBV5-1 and TRBJ2-1): KAGVTQTPRYLIKTRGQQVTLSCSPISGHRSVSWYQQTPGQGLQFLFEYFSETQRNKGNFPGRFSGRQFSNSRSEMNVSTLELGDSALYLCASSLTTSTEQFFGPGTRLTVL.

This chain joins TRBV14 and TRBJ2-3, with D possibly being TRBD2 (6 bases). This CDR3 spans 14 amino acids. Germline loops: CDR1 SGHDN, CDR2 FVKESK. Trimming pared 0 bases from V and 8 bases from J, leaving 12 bases between. The CDR3 coding sequence is TGTGCCAGCAGCCAAGACGCGTTAGCGGTTACGCAGTATTTT. It yields the protein CASSQDALAVTQYF.

The genes are TRBV9 and TRBJ2-2, with TRBD1 matching over 11 bases. The junction had 5 bases not matched to a gene; V was cut back by 1 base and J by 9 bases. From germline, CDR1 is SGDLS and CDR2 YYNGEE. The CDR3 contains 15 residues. The CDR3: CASSVLGQGGRELFF. The CDR3 DNA is TGTGCCAGCAGCGTACTGGGACAGGGGGGACGGGAGCTGTTTTTT.

The chain has TRBV2 and TRBJ1-1; D perhaps matches TRBD1 (5 bases). The CDR3 extends over 12 amino acids. Trimming cost V 7 bases and J 6 bases, with 12 bases left between them. Germline V gives CDR1 SNHLY, CDR2 FYNNEI. CDR3 sequence reads: CASTPRTPEAFF. The DNA of the CDR3 is TGTGCCAGCACTCCCAGGACACCTGAAGCTTTCTTT. Full variable domain (outside the CDR3, taken from reference TRBV2 and TRBJ1-1): EPEVTQTPSHQVTQMGQEVILRCVPISNHLYFYWYRQILGQKVEFLVSFYNNEISEKSEIFDDQFSVERPDGSNFTLKIRSTKLEDSAMYFCASTPRTPEAFFGQGTRLTVV.

This clone has just one count. The J gene is TRBJ2-2, the V gene TRBV9, with 8 bases that match TRBD1. Germline loops: CDR1 SGDLS, CDR2 YYNGEE. Trimming took 4 bases from V and 5 from J; bases not matched to a gene: 10. CDR3 length equals 16 residues. Here the CDR3 reads CASSPLGTGATGELFF. CDR3 sequence (DNA): TGTGCCAGCAGCCCACTAGGGACAGGCGCGACCGGGGAGCTGTTTTTT.

This chain connects TRBV30 to TRBJ2-1; 12 bases match TRBD2. Per the germline V gene, CDR1 is GTSNPN and CDR2 is SVGIG (reference sequence). V dropped 3 bases and J dropped 6; count of bases not matched to a gene: 3. The CDR3 is 14 amino acids. CDR3 sequence (DNA): TGTGCCTGGAGGCTAGCGGGAGGGGGCAATGAGCAGTTCTTC. Protein: CAWRLAGGGNEQFF.

V is TRBV7-9 and J is TRBJ1-3; tentative D call: TRBD1 (6 bases). V lost 8 bases and J 0 bases, leaving 14 bases between the germline ends. Germline CDR1 reads SEHNR; CDR2 reads FQNEAQ (reference sequence). The CDR3 spans 15 residues. The CDR3 reads CASPQGSSSGNTIYF. CDR3 DNA: TGTGCCAGCCCCCAGGGGTCGAGCTCTGGAAACACCATATATTTT.

This chain connects TRBV30 to TRBJ2-1; 8 positions agree with TRBD1. CDR1 and CDR2 from the germline V gene are GTSNPN and SVGIG (reference sequence). With V trimmed by 0 bases and J by 15 bases, 7 bases remained unmatched. This CDR3 has 12 residues. CDR3 protein: CAWSVGTGVPFF. The CDR3, as DNA: TGTGCCTGGAGTGTTGGGACAGGTGTTCCGTTCTTC.

The chain links TRBV27 to TRBJ2-1; 10 positions agree with TRBD2. CDR1 and CDR2 (germline): MNHEY, SMNVEV (reference sequence). The ends lost 5 bases at V and 7 bases at J; junction bases unmatched: 8. The CDR3 runs to 15 residues. In DNA form, the CDR3 reads TGTGCCAGCAGTCTTACTAGCGGGATAATAAATGAGCAGTTCTTC. Residues: CASSLTSGIINEQFF.

The chain joins TRBV2 to TRBJ2-7, with TRBD2 identical over 9 bases. In germline, CDR1 is SNHLY, CDR2 FYNNEI. The length of the CDR3 is 16 residues. Germline trimming cut 6 bases from V and 0 bases from J; bases unmatched to any gene: 9. CDR3 bases: TGTGCCAGCAGAGTTGTCTATAGCGGGAGCTCCTACGAGCAGTACTTC. It yields the protein CASRVVYSGSSYEQYF.